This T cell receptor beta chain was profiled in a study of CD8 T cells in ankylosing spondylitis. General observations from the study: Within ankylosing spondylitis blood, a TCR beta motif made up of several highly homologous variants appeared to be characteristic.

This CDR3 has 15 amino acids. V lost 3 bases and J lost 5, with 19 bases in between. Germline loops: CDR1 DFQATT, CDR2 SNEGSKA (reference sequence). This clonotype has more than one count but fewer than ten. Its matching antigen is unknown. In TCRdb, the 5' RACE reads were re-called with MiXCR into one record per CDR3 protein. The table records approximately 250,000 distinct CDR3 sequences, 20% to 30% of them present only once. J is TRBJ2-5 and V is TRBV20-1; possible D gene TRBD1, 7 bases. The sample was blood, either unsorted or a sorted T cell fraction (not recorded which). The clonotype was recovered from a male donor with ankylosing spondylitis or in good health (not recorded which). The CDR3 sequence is CSARQGGPSLETQYF. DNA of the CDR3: TGCAGTGCTAGGCAGGGGGGCCCGTCCCTCGAGACCCAGTACTTC.